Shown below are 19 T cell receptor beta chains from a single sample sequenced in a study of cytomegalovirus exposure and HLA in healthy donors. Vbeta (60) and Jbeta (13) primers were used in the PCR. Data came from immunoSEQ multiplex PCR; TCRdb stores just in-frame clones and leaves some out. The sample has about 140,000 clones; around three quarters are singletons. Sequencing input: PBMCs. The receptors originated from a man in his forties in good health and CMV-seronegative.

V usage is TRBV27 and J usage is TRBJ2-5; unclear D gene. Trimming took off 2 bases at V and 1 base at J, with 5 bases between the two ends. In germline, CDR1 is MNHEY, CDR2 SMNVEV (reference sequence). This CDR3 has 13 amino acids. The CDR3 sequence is CASSLNIQETQYF. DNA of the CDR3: TGTGCCAGCAGTTTAAACATCCAAGAGACCCAGTACTTC.

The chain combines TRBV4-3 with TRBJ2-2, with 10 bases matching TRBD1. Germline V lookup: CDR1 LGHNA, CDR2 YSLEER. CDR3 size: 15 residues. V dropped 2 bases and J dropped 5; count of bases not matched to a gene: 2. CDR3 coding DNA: TGCGCCAGCAGCCAACAGGACAGGGGGACCGGGGAGCTGTTTTTT. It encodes CASSQQDRGTGELFF.

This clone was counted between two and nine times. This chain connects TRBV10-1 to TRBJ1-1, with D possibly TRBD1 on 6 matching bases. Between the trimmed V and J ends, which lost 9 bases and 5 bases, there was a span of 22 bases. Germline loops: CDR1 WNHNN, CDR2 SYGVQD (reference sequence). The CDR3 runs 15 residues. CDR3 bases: TGCGCCAGTCATGAGCCTGGGGGCGCATGGACTGAAGCTTTCTTT. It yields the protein CASHEPGGAWTEAFF.

The CDR3 reads CASSTPYEQYF. The CDR3 DNA sequence: TGTGCCAGCAGTACTCCCTACGAGCAGTACTTC. This chain uses TRBV27 with TRBJ2-5, with D unresolved. Matching the DNA end better, TRBJ2-7 makes the J call doubtful. The germline V gene encodes CDR1 MNHEY and CDR2 SMNVEV (reference sequence). The CDR3 totals 11 residues.

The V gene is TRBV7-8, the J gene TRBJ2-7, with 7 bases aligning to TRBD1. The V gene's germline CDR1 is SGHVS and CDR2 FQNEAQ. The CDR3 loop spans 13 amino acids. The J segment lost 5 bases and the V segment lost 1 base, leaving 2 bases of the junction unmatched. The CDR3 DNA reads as TGTGCCAGCAGCTTAGGACAGGGCAACGAGCAGTACTTC. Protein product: CASSLGQGNEQYF.

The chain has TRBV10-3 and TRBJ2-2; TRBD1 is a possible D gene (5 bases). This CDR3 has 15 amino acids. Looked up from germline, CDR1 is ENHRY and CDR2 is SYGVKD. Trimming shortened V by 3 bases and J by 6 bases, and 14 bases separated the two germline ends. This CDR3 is CAISESSGWAGELFF. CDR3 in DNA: TGTGCCATCAGTGAATCGTCAGGGTGGGCCGGGGAGCTGTTTTTT.

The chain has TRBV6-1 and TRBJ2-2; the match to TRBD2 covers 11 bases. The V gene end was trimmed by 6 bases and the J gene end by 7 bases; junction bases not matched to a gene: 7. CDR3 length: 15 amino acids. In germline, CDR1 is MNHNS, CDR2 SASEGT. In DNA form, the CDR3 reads TGTGCCAGCAGCCAGCTAGCGGGGGGCGGCGGGGAGCTGTTTTTT. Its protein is CASSQLAGGGGELFF.

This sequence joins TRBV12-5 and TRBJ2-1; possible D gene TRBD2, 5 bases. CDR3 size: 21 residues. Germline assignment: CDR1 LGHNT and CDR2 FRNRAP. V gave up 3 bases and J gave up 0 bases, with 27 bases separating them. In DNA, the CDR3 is TGTGCTAGTGGTTTTCTTCCGGGGTTGGGGTATCCCTTCAGCTCCTACAATGAGCAGTTCTTC. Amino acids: CASGFLPGLGYPFSSYNEQFF.

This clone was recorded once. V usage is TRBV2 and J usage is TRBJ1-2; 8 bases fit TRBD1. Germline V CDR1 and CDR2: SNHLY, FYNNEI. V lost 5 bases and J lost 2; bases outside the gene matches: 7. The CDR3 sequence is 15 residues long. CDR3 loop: CASSWGQVTNYGYTF. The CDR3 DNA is TGTGCCAGCAGTTGGGGACAGGTGACAAACTATGGCTACACCTTC.

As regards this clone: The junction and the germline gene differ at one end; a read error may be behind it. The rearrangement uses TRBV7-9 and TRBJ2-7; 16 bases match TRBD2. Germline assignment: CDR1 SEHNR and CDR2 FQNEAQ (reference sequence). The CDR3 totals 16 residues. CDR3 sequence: CSSSPGLAGGSYEQYF. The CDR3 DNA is TGTTCCAGCAGCCCGGGACTAGCGGGGGGGTCCTACGAGCAGTACTTC.

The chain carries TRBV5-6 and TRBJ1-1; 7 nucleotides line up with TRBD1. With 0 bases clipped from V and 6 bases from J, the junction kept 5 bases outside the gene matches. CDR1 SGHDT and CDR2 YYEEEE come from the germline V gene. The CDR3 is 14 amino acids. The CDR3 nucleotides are TGTGCCAGCAGCTTGGGACAGGGTAACGCTGAAGCTTTCTTT. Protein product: CASSLGQGNAEAFF.

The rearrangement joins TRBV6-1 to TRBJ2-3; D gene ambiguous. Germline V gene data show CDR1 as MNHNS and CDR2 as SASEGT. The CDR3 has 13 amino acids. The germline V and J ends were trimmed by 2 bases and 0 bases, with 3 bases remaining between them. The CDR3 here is CASSEQSTDTQYF. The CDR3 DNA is TGTGCCAGCAGTGAACAGAGCACAGATACGCAGTATTTT.

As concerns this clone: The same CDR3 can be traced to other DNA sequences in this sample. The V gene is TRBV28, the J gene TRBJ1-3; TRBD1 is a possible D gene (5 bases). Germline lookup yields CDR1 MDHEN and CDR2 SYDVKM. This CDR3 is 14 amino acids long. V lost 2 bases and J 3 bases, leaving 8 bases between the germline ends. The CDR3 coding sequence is TGTGCCAGCAGTTTACAGGGTAGTGGAAACACCATATATTTT. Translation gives CASSLQGSGNTIYF.

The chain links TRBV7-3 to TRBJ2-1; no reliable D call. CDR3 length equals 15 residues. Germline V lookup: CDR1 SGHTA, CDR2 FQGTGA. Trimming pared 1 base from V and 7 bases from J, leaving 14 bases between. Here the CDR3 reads CASSLIGGSANEQFF. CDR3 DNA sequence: TGTGCCAGCAGCTTAATCGGTGGCAGCGCAAATGAGCAGTTCTTC.

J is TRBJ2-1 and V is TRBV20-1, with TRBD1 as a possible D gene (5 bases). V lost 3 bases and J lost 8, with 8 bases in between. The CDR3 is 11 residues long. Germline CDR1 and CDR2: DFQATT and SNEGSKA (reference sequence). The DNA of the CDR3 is TGCAGTGCTAGCAGCAGGGATGAGCAGTTCTTC. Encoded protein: CSASSRDEQFF.

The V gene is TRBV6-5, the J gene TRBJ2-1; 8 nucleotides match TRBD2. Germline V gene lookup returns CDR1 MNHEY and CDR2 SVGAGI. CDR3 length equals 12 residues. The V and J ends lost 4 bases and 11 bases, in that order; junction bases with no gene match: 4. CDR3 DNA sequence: TGTGCCAGCAGTTTCCTAGCGGGCAAGCAGTTCTTC. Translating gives CASSFLAGKQFF.

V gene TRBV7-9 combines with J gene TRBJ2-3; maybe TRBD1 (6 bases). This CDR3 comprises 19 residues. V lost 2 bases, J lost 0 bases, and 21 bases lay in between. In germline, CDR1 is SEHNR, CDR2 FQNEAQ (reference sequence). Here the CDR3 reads CASSLPHSGTFHSTDTQYF. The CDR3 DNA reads TGTGCCAGCAGCTTACCCCACTCCGGGACATTCCATAGCACAGATACGCAGTATTTT.

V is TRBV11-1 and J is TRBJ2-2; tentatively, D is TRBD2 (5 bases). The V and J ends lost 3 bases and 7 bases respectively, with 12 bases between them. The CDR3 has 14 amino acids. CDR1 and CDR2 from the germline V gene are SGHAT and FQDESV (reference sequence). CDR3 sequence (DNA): TGTGCCAGCAGCTTCAGCGGTTTGGGCGGGGAGCTGTTTTTT. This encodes CASSFSGLGGELFF. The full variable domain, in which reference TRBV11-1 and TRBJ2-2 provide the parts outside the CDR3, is EAEVAQSPRYKITEKSQAVAFWCDPISGHATLYWYRQILGQGPELLVQFQDESVVDDSQLPKDRFSAERLKGVDSTLKIQPAELGDSAMYLCASSFSGLGGELFFGEGSRLTVL.

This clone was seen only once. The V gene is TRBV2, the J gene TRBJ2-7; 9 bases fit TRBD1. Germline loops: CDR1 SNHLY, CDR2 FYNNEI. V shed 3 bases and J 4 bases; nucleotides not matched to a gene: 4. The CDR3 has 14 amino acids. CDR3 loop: CASSDGTGLYEQYF. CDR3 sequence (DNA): TGTGCCAGCAGTGACGGGACAGGGTTGTACGAGCAGTACTTC.